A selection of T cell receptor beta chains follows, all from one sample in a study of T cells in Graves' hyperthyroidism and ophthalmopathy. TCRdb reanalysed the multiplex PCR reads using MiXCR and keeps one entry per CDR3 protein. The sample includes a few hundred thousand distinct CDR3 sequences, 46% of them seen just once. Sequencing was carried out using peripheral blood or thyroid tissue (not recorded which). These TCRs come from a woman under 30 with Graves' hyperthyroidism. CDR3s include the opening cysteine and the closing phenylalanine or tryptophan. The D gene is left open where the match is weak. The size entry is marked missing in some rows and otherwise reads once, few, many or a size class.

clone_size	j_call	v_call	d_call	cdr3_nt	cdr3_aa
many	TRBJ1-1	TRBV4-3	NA	TGCGCCAGCAGCCCCTCACCGTTGTTTGGCACTGAAGCTTTCTTT	CASSPSPLFGTEAFF
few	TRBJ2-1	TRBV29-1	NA	TGCAGCGTTGACGGTCTAGTCACCTACAATGAGCAGTTCTTC	CSVDGLVTYNEQFF
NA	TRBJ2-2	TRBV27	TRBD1	TGTGCCAGCAGTTTATCGGGACAGGGAACCGGGGAGCTGTTTTTT	CASSLSGQGTGELFF
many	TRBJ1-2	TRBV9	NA	TGTGCCAGCACCCCCATGGATGGCTATGGCTACACCTTC	CASTPMDGYGYTF
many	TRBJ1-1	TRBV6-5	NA	TGTGCCAGCAGTTACTACAGCTATAACACTGAAGCTTTCTTT	CASSYYSYNTEAFF
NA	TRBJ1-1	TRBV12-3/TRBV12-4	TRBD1	TGTGCCAGCAGTTTAACAGGGGATTACACTGAAGCTTTCTTT	CASSLTGDYTEAFF
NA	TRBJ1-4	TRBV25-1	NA	TGTGCCAGCAGTGAATCAGGACAGCGACCTAATGAAAAACTGTTTTTT	CASSESGQRPNEKLFF
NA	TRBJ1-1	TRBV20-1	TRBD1	TGCAGTGCTACCCGTCACAGGGGCTTAGGTAACACTGAAGCTTTCTTT	CSATRHRGLGNTEAFF
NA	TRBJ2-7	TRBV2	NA	TGTGCCAGCAGTAAGCTTAGCGAGAGCGAACCCTACGAGCAGTACTTC	CASSKLSESEPYEQYF
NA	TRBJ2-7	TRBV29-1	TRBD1	TGCAGCGCTGGACAGGACCCCACCTACGAGCAGTACTTC	CSAGQDPTYEQYF
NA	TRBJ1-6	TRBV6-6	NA	TGTGCCAGCAGTGAAGATGCAGGGGTCAATTCACCCCTCCACTTT	CASSEDAGVNSPLHF
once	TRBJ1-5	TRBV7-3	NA	TGTGCCAGCAGCTTCTATTCAGATACGCAGCATTTT	CASSFYSDTQHF
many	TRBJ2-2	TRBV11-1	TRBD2	TGTGCCAGCAGCCCGGGACTAGCGGGTTCGATGGGGACGAACACCGGGGAGCTGTTTTTT	CASSPGLAGSMGTNTGELFF
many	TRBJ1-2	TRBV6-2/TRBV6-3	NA	TGTGCCAGCAGTACGACAGGCCTAGCTAACTATGGCTACACCTTC	CASSTTGLANYGYTF
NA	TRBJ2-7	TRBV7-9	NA	TGTGCCAGCAGCTTAGCGTGGGTAGTTGGTGAGCAGTACTTC	CASSLAWVVGEQYF
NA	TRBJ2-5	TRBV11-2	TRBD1	TGTGCCAGCAGCTTTGGGGGGACAGGGCAAGAGACCCAGTACTTC	CASSFGGTGQETQYF
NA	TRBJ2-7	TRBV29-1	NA	TGCAGCAGTTCCGGGAAACCCTACGAGCAGTACTTC	CSSSGKPYEQYF
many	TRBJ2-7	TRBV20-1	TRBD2	TGCAGTGGTCGATCCGGGAGGTCCTCCTACGAGCAGTACTTC	CSGRSGRSSYEQYF
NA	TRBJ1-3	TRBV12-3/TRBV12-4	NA	TGTGCCAGCAGTTTGACAGGAATGAACACCATATATTTT	CASSLTGMNTIYF
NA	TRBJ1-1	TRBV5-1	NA	TGCGCCAGCACCCTTGGGAACACTGAAGCTTTCTTT	CASTLGNTEAFF
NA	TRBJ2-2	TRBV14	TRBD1	TGTGCCAGCAGCCACCGAAGGGGCTACAGGGGTTTGGACACCGGGGAGCTGTTTTTT	CASSHRRGYRGLDTGELFF
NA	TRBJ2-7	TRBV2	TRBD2	TGTGCCAGCAGTTACACAGCAGCGGGAGTGAACGAGCAGTACTTC	CASSYTAAGVNEQYF
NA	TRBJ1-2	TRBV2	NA	TGTGCCAGCACAAGGTCGACAGACTATGGCTACACCTTC	CASTRSTDYGYTF
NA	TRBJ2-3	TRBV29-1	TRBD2	TGCAGCGTCCTGAGGCGGGAGCGATTAGATACGCAGTATTTT	CSVLRRERLDTQYF
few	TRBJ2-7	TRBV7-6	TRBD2	TGTGCCAGCAGCCCACACCCTAGCGGGAGGGCCTACGAGCAGTACTTC	CASSPHPSGRAYEQYF
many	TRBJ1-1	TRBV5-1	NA	TGCGCCAGCAGCTTGGTTAGCAGAAACACTGAAGCTTTCTTT	CASSLVSRNTEAFF
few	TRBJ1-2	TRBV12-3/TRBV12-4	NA	TGTGCCAGCAGTTTAGCGCGGGACGGTGGCTACACCTTC	CASSLARDGGYTF
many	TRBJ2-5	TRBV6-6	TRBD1	TGTGCCAGCAGTTACTCCAACAGGGGGCGAGAGACCCAGTACTTC	CASSYSNRGRETQYF
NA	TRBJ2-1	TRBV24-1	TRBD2	TGTGCCATCAGTGACGGACTAGCGGGAGCAACGGGTGAGCAGTTCTTC	CAISDGLAGATGEQFF
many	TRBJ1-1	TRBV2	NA	TGTGCCAGCCTGGTGGAGGGGAACACTGAAGCTTTCTTT	CASLVEGNTEAFF